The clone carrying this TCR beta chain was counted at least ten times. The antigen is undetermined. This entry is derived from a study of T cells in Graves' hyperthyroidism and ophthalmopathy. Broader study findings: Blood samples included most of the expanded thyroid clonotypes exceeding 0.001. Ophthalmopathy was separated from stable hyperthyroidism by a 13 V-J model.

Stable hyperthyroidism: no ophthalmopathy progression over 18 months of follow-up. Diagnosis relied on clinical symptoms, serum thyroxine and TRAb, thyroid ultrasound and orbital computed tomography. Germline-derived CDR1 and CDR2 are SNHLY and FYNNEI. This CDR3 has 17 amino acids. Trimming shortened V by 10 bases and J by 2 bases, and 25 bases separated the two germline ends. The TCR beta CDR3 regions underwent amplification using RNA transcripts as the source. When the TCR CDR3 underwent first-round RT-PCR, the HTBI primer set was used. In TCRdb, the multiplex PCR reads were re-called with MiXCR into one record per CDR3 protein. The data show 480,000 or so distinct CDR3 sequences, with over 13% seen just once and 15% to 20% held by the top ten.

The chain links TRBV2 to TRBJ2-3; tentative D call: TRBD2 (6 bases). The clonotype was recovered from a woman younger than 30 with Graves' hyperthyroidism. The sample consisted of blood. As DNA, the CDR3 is TGTGCCACCAAGAGAGCCCGTTTACTAGCAGCCACAGATACGCAGTATTTT. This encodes CATKRARLLAATDTQYF.